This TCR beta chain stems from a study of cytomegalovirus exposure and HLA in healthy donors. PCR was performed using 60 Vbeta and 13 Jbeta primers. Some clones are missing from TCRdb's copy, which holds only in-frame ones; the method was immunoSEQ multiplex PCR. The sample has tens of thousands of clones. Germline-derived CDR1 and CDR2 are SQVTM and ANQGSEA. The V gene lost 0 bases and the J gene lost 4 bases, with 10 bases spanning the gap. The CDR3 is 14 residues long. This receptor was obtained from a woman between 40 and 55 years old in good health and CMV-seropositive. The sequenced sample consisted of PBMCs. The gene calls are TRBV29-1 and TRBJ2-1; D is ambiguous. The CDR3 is CSVEDRGSYNEQFF. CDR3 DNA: TGCAGCGTTGAAGATCGAGGCAGTTACAATGAGCAGTTCTTC.